This section outlines one T cell receptor (beta chain) sequence together with its context. No antigen is known for it. The sample belongs to a study of vaccination effects on CD4 cells after COVID-19. After less than twelve days in culture, the CD4+ T cells were isolated. The CDR3 runs to 15 residues. V was shortened by 3 bases and J by 5 bases, with 14 bases between the two germline ends. Germline assignment: CDR1 DFQATT and CDR2 SNEGSKA (reference sequence). Sequencing was performed with immunoSEQ multiplex PCR; in TCRdb, only in-frame clones are kept and a portion is missing. The profile shows tens of thousands of clones, roughly 74% of them singletons.

This sample comprised CD4+ T cells from PBMCs cultured without peptide, obtained before COVID-19 vaccination. The sequence was obtained from a human donor who received a COVID-19 vaccine. The chain combines TRBV20-1 with TRBJ1-6; D possibly corresponds to TRBD1 (5 bases). DNA of the CDR3: TGCAGTGCTAGTCTGGGCGGCAGGGATAATTCACCCCTCCACTTT. Translation gives CSASLGGRDNSPLHF.